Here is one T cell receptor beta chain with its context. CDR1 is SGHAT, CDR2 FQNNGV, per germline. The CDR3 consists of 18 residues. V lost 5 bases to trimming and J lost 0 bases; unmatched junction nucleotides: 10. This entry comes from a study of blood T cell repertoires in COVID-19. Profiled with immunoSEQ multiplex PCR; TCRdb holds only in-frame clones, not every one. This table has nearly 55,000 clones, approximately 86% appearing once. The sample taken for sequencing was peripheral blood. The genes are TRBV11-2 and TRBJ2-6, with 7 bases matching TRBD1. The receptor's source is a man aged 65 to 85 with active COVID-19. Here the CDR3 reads CASSRTRTGPSGANVLTF. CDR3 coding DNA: TGTGCCAGCAGCAGAACAAGGACAGGTCCCTCTGGGGCCAACGTCCTGACTTTC.